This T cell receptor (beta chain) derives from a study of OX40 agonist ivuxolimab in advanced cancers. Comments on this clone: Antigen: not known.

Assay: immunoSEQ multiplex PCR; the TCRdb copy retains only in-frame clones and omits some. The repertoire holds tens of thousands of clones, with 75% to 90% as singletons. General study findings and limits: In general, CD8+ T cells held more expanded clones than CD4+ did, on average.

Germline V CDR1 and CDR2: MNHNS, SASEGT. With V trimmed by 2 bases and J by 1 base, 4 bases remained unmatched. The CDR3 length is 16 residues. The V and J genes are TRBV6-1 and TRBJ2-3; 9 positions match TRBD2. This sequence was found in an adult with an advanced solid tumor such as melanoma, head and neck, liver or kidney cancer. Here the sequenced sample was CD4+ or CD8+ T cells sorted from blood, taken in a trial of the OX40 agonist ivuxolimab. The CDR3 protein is CASSESSGGRTDTQYF. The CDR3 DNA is TGTGCCAGCAGTGAATCCAGCGGGGGGCGCACAGATACGCAGTATTTT.